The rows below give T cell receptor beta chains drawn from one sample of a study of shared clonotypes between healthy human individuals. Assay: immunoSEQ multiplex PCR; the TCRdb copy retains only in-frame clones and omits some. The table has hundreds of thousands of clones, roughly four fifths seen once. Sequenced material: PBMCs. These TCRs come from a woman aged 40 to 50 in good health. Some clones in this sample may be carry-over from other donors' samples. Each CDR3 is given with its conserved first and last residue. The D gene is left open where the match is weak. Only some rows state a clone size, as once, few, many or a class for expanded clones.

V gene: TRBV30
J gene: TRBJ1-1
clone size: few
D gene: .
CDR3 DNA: TGTGCCTGGAAGCAGGGCATGAACACTGAAGCTTTCTTT
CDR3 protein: CAWKQGMNTEAFF

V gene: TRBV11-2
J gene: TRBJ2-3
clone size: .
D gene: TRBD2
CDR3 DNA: TGTGCCAGCAGCCCTGGGCTAGCGGGAGCAGATACGCAGTATTTT
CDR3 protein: CASSPGLAGADTQYF

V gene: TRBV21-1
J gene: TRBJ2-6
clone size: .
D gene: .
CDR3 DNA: TGTGCCAGCAGCTGTGAGGGGACGGTTGGGGCCAACGTCCTGACTTTC
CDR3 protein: CASSCEGTVGANVLTF

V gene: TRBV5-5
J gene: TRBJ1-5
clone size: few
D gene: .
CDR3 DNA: TGTGCCAGCAGCTTGGTCAGCGCTCATAGCAATCAGCCCCAGCATTTT
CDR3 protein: CASSLVSAHSNQPQHF

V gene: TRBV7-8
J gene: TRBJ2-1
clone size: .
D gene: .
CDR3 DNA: TGTGCCAGCAGCTTAGTTCCTTTGCTACAGGGTATATCCAATGAGCAGTTCTTC
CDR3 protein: CASSLVPLLQGISNEQFF

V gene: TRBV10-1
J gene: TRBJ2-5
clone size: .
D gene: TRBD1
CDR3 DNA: TGCGCCAGCAGCCCGACAGGGACATCGGGCCAGTACTTC
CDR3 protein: CASSPTGTSGQYF

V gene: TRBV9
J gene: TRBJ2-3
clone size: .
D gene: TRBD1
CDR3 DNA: TGTGCCAGCAGCGTCATGACAGGGGACACAGATACGCAGTATTTT
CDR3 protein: CASSVMTGDTDTQYF

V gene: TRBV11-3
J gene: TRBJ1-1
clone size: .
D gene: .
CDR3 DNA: TGTGCCAGCAGTCGGGGTGAGGACACTGAAGCTTTCTTT
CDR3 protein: CASSRGEDTEAFF

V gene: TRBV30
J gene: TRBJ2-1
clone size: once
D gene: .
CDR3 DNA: TGTGCCCCCCGGAACAATGAGCAGTTCTTC
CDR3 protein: CAPRNNEQFF

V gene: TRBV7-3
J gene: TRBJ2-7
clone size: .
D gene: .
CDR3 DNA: TGTGCCAGCAGCCCTCAGGGTGGAGGCTACGAGCAGTACTTC
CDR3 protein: CASSPQGGGYEQYF

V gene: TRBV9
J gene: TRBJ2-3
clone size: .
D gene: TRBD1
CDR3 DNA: TGTGCCAGCAGCGTCAACAGGGGAGATACGCAGTATTTT
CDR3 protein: CASSVNRGDTQYF

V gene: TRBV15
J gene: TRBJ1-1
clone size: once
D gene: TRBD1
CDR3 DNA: TGTGCCACCAGCAGAGGCTACACAGGGGCCAACACTGAAGCTTTCTTT
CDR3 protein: CATSRGYTGANTEAFF

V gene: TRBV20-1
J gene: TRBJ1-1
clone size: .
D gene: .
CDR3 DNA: TGCAGTGCTAGCCCAGGGCTCAAAGCTTTCTTT
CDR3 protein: CSASPGLKAFF

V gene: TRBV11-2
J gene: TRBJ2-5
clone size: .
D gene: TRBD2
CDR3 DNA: TGTGCCAGCAGCTTATGGTTGCGGGAGGCCATGGAGACCCAGTACTTC
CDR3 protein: CASSLWLREAMETQYF

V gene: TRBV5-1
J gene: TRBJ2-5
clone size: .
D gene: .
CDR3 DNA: TGCGCCAGCAGCTTTTCAGGAGTCCAAGAGACCCAGTACTTC
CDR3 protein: CASSFSGVQETQYF

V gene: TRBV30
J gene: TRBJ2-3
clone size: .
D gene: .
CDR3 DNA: TGTGCCTGGAGTGTACGGGTTAGCACAGATACGCAGTATTTT
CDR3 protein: CAWSVRVSTDTQYF

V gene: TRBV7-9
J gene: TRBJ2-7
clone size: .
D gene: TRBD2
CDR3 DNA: TGTGCCAGCAGCTCTCAGCGGGAGGTACGCCACGAGCAGTACTTC
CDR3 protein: CASSSQREVRHEQYF